The present T cell receptor (beta chain) was sequenced within a study of blood T cell repertoires in COVID-19. TCRdb keeps only in-frame clones here, not all; method: immunoSEQ multiplex PCR. This sample has about 160,000 clones; almost 85% occur once, and the top ten carry roughly 8%. The TCR sequence derives from a middle-aged man who had recovered from COVID-19. The source material was peripheral blood.

The CDR3 here is CASSQSVLKQGLNTEAFF. The DNA for the CDR3 is TGTGCCAGCAGCCAATCAGTCCTCAAACAGGGGCTGAACACTGAAGCTTTCTTT. The chain uses TRBV16 and TRBJ1-1; TRBD1 matches at 7 bases. After removal of 0 bases from V and 0 bases from J, the junction contained 10 bases not matched to a gene. Looked up from germline, CDR1 is KGHSY and CDR2 is FQNENV. This CDR3 comprises 18 residues.